The present entry profiles one T cell receptor (beta chain) with its context. The entry originates in a study of blood T cell repertoires in COVID-19. In the study overall: Samples of COVID-19 (acute and convalescent) were obtained from the United States, Italy and Spain. T cells, B-cell-depleted T cells, or PBMCs provided the cDNA or gDNA that served as material.

Only in-frame clones appear in the TCRdb table, and some are missing; sequencing was by immunoSEQ multiplex PCR. The sample lists about 130,000 clones; roughly 87% were seen once. Each recovered donor of Cohort 3 presented with two negative PCRs, clearance, or symptom resolution. Germline V gene sequence: CDR1 SEHNR, CDR2 FQNEAQ (reference sequence). The V end lost 1 base, the J end lost 6 bases, and 13 bases lay between the germline ends. The CDR3 covers 15 residues. This sequence joins TRBV7-9 and TRBJ1-5; D ambiguous. Sequenced input: PBMCs or T cells enriched from blood (not recorded which). The TCR originated in a man aged 30 to 45 who had recovered from COVID-19. The CDR3 coding sequence is TGTGCCAGCAGCTTAGGAGGTGGGGAGGGTCAGCCCCAGCATTTT. This translates into CASSLGGGEGQPQHF.